This record concerns one T cell receptor (beta chain) sequence. Its antigen remains unidentified. These data are taken from a study of OX40 agonist ivuxolimab in advanced cancers. Whole-study context: Patients with prior anti-PD-1, anti-PD-L1 or anti-CTLA-4 therapy were eligible; approximately 40% had some. Overall study findings and caveats: Part of the nonresponder group also had normalized T-cell clonal expansion that was low.

The CDR3 contains 14 residues. Germline CDR1 reads SGHRS; CDR2 reads YFSETQ. Trimming took off 3 bases at V and 1 base at J, with 10 bases between the two ends. Sampling of blood occurred at baseline, cycle 4 day 1, and cycle 7 day 1. Assay: immunoSEQ multiplex PCR; the TCRdb copy retains only in-frame clones and omits some. The data show 96,000 or so clones, less than 95% seen once. This specimen consisted of CD4+ or CD8+ T cells sorted from blood, obtained in a trial of the OX40 agonist ivuxolimab. The TCR sequence derives from an adult with an advanced solid tumor such as melanoma, head and neck, liver or kidney cancer. V usage is TRBV5-1 and J usage is TRBJ1-1, with D uncertain. The CDR3 DNA follows: TGCGCCAGCAGCTCAGACGGACCGAACACTGAAGCTTTCTTT. Translation gives CASSSDGPNTEAFF.